The clone carrying this T cell receptor beta chain occurred a few times. Its specificity is unknown. This sample stems from a study of cytomegalovirus exposure and HLA in healthy donors. Study-wide points: One variant, a missense change in DCLRE1C, was linked in a later analysis to TCR beta V- and J-gene trimming. Presence/absence results assume similar sequencing depth per donor, which may not hold.

The PCR contained 60 Vbeta and 13 Jbeta primers. The repertoire was sequenced with immunoSEQ multiplex PCR; TCRdb's copy has only in-frame clones and lacks some. The repertoire holds some 110,000 clones, with around 73% as singletons. The CDR3 extends over 13 amino acids. The V end was cut by 0 bases, the J end by 4 bases, with 3 bases between. The germline V gene encodes CDR1 MRHNA and CDR2 SNTAGT. Specimen: PBMCs. The chain employs TRBV6-4 and TRBJ2-2; D unresolved. This receptor was taken from a man younger than 45 in good health and CMV-seronegative. Here the CDR3 reads CASSDSSTGELFF. The CDR3 nucleotides are TGTGCCAGCAGTGACTCGAGCACCGGGGAGCTGTTTTTT.